This TCR beta chain was captured in a study of vaccination and CD4 T cells after COVID-19. This clonotype has a handful of counts. Its antigen is not identified. An Oncomine TCR Beta short-read assay was used to sequence the DNA from cultured CD4+ T cells. Cultured CD4+ T cells were the source of extracted genomic DNA. A single record per CDR3 protein comes from TCRdb applying MiXCR to the PCR reads. The sample contains just over 7,500 distinct CDR3 sequences, 30% to 40% of which appear only once. Treatment given: approximately 10-day PBMC culture with coronavirus spike peptide pools or control peptides (ViraFEST assay). The unexposed donor gave CD4+ T cells before the COVID-19 pandemic (2011-2018). The TCR comes from a human donor in good health. Sequenced input: CD4+ T cells from blood, cultured in vitro.

The DNA for the CDR3 is TGTGCCAGCAAGGAGCGGTCAGATACGCAGTATTTT. Translating gives CASKERSDTQYF. This chain joins TRBV2 and TRBJ2-3; D might be TRBD2 (5 bases). Germline V gene lookup returns CDR1 SNHLY and CDR2 FYNNEI. The CDR3 has 12 residues. Trimming left V 7 bases short and J 4 bases short, with 9 bases between.